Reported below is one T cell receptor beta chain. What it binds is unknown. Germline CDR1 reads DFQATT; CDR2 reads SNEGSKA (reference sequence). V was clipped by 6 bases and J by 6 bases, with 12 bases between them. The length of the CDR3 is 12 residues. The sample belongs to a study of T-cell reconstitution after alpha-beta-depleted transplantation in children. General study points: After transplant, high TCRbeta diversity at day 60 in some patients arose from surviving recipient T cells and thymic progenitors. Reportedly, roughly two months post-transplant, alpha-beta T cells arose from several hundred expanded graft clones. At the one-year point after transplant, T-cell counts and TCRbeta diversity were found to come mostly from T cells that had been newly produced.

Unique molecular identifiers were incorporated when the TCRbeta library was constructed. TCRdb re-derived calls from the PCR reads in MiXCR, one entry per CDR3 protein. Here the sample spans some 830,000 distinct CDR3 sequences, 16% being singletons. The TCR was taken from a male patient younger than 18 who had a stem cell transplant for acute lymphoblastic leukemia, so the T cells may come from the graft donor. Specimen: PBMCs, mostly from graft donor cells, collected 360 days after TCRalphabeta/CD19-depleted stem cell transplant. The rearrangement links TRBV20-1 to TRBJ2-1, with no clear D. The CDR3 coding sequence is TGCAGTGCAGAGGACCCCCTCAATGAGCAGTTCTTC. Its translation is CSAEDPLNEQFF.